This entry lists 7 T cell receptor beta chains sequenced from one sample in a study of shared clonotypes between healthy human individuals. Produced via immunoSEQ multiplex PCR; TCRdb's table is partial and in-frame only. The sample includes roughly 1,500,000 clones, around 98.5% of them seen just once. Source material: naive CD4+ T cells sorted from blood. Stated subset: CD45RA+ positively selected. These receptors came from a man aged 25 to 45 in good health.

This chain links TRBV7-6 with TRBJ2-5, with 7 bases aligning to TRBD1. The CDR3 runs 14 residues. Germline V CDR1 and CDR2: SGHVS, FNYEAQ. V lost 4 bases, J lost 5 bases, and 7 bases stayed unmatched. The CDR3 coding sequence is TGTGCCAGCAGCTGGGGACAGTCCTGGGAGACCCAGTACTTC. Residues: CASSWGQSWETQYF.

The rearrangement joins TRBV28 to TRBJ2-1; D not certain. The CDR3 contains 14 residues. V shed 9 bases and J shed 7 bases, with 19 bases lying between them. Germline-derived CDR1 and CDR2 are MDHEN and SYDVKM. The CDR3, as DNA: TGTGCCAGTACCCGGAGCTGGAATCGGAATGAGCAGTTCTTC. It codes for CASTRSWNRNEQFF. Using reference TRBV28 and TRBJ2-1 for the parts outside the CDR3, the full variable domain is DVKVTQSSRYLVKRTGEKVFLECVQDMDHENMFWYRQDPGLGLRLIYFSYDVKMKEKGDIPEGYSVSREKKERFSLILESASTNQTSMYLCASTRSWNRNEQFFGPGTRLTVL.

The chain carries TRBV19 and TRBJ2-1, with D tentatively TRBD2 (5 bases). Per germline, CDR1 LNHDA and CDR2 SQIVND (reference sequence). The CDR3 extends over 14 amino acids. The V and J ends lost 3 bases and 8 bases respectively, with 14 bases between them. The CDR3 reads CASSIFGVLDEQFF. Here the CDR3 DNA reads TGTGCCAGTAGTATCTTCGGGGTTTTGGATGAGCAGTTCTTC. Supplemented by reference TRBV19 and TRBJ2-1, the full variable domain reads DGGITQSPKYLFRKEGQNVTLSCEQNLNHDAMYWYRQDPGQGLRLIYYSQIVNDFQKGDIAEGYSVSREKKESFPLTVTSAQKNPTAFYLCASSIFGVLDEQFFGPGTRLTVL.

This chain links TRBV11-1 with TRBJ2-1; no definite D call. Germline CDR1 and CDR2: SGHAT and FQDESV (reference sequence). This CDR3 contains 13 residues. V was pared by 3 bases and J by 10 bases, with 13 bases between. CDR3 sequence reads: CASSFGLEGEQFF. The CDR3 bases are TGTGCCAGCAGCTTTGGCCTGGAAGGAGAGCAGTTCTTC.

This clone turned up a few times. The chain combines TRBV7-8 with TRBJ1-2; possible D gene TRBD1, 5 bases. Trimming took 5 bases from V and 1 from J, leaving 17 bases between them. The CDR3 totals 16 residues. Germline CDR1 and CDR2: SGHVS and FQNEAQ. This chain's CDR3 is CASSPEGTGHNYGYTF. The CDR3 nucleotides are TGTGCCAGCAGCCCTGAAGGAACAGGTCATAACTATGGCTACACCTTC.

The chain links TRBV9 to TRBJ2-1, with TRBD1 identical over 9 bases. The J segment lost 4 bases and the V segment lost 0 bases, leaving 11 bases of the junction unmatched. Germline CDR1 is SGDLS and CDR2 is YYNGEE. CDR3 length: 18 residues. In DNA, the CDR3 is TGTGCCAGCAGCGTAGCCCCCTCCGGACAGGGGAAGTACAATGAGCAGTTCTTC. This encodes CASSVAPSGQGKYNEQFF.

The genes are TRBV7-8 and TRBJ1-5; 8 bases match TRBD1. CDR1 and CDR2 (germline): SGHVS, FQNEAQ. The V and J ends lost 2 bases and 4 bases, in that order; junction bases with no gene match: 7. The CDR3 is 16 amino acids. The chain's CDR3 is CASSLSNRDRNQPQHF. CDR3 sequence (DNA): TGTGCCAGCAGCTTATCGAATAGGGACAGGAATCAGCCCCAGCATTTT.